Here is one T cell receptor beta chain with its context. Data came from immunoSEQ multiplex PCR; TCRdb stores just in-frame clones and leaves some out. The sample contains 90,000 to 100,000 clones, about four fifths of which appear only once. The source of the sample is a study of control samples from healthy donors and cancer patients. V lost 6 bases and J lost 3, with 18 bases in between. This CDR3 has 15 residues. CDR1 and CDR2 from the germline V gene are SQVTM and ANQGSEA. The rearrangement joins TRBV29-1 to TRBJ2-1; possibly TRBD2 for D (6 bases). The receptor's source is a woman in her thirties in good health. Sample: blood. The CDR3 loop reads CSVIRDFTNYNEQFF. In DNA form, the CDR3 reads TGCAGCGTCATCCGGGACTTCACTAACTACAATGAGCAGTTCTTC.